This is a list of T cell receptor beta chains from one sample in a study of T cells after yellow fever vaccination. TCRdb recomputed calls from the 5' RACE reads with MiXCR, one row per CDR3 protein. In the table there are about 310,000 distinct CDR3 sequences, about 3.5% of which are singletons. The material was PBMCs, obtained on the day of the yellow fever booster vaccination. Receptor source: a man aged 18 to 30 who received the YFV17D yellow fever vaccine. Both conserved end residues are part of each CDR3. Fields, in order: clone size, D gene, J gene, V gene, CDR3 DNA, CDR3 protein. D genes are given only for firm matches. A clone size is listed for some rows: how often the clone was seen (once, few, many), or a class if it is expanded.

clone size: few; D gene: TRBD2; J gene: TRBJ2-1; V gene: TRBV5-4; CDR3 DNA: TGTGCCAGCAGCCACCTAGCGGGGGATTACAATGAGCAGTTCTTC; CDR3 protein: CASSHLAGDYNEQFF
clone size: few; D gene: NA; J gene: TRBJ2-2; V gene: TRBV24-1; CDR3 DNA: TGTGCCACCAGTTGGGGCACCGGGGAGCTGTTTTTT; CDR3 protein: CATSWGTGELFF
clone size: NA; D gene: TRBD1; J gene: TRBJ1-5; V gene: TRBV19; CDR3 DNA: TGTGCCAGTAGTCTAAACGGCCCCAGACAGGGGGTAAGTCAGCCCCAGCATTTT; CDR3 protein: CASSLNGPRQGVSQPQHF
clone size: many; D gene: NA; J gene: TRBJ2-7; V gene: TRBV29-1; CDR3 DNA: TGCAGCGTTCGGGACATCGGGGGGATAAGCTCCTACGAGCAGTACTTC; CDR3 protein: CSVRDIGGISSYEQYF
clone size: many; D gene: NA; J gene: TRBJ1-2; V gene: TRBV7-9; CDR3 DNA: TGTGCCAGCAGCCCCAAGAGGTCGAGCTGCACCTTC; CDR3 protein: CASSPKRSSCTF
clone size: many; D gene: NA; J gene: TRBJ2-3; V gene: TRBV20-1; CDR3 DNA: TGCAGTGCTAGAGAGGCGGCCTCCGGGGATACGCAGTATTTT; CDR3 protein: CSAREAASGDTQYF
clone size: many; D gene: NA; J gene: TRBJ2-2; V gene: TRBV15; CDR3 DNA: TGTGCCACCAGCAGGGCGGGCGTCGGCACCGGGGAGCTGTTTTTT; CDR3 protein: CATSRAGVGTGELFF
clone size: few; D gene: NA; J gene: TRBJ1-1; V gene: TRBV6-5; CDR3 DNA: TGTGCCAGCAGTTACTCTGTGGGGGAAGGAGGCACTGAAGCTTTCTTT; CDR3 protein: CASSYSVGEGGTEAFF
clone size: few; D gene: TRBD1; J gene: TRBJ2-6; V gene: TRBV6-2/TRBV6-3; CDR3 DNA: TGTGCCAGCAGCAATGACAGGGACGGGGCCAACGTCCTGACTTTC; CDR3 protein: CASSNDRDGANVLTF
clone size: many; D gene: NA; J gene: TRBJ2-2; V gene: TRBV7-6; CDR3 DNA: TGTGCCAGCAGCTTAGGCGACACAACCGGGGAGCTGTTTTTT; CDR3 protein: CASSLGDTTGELFF
clone size: many; D gene: NA; J gene: TRBJ1-2; V gene: TRBV7-6; CDR3 DNA: TGTGCCAGCAGCGCGGGACACGTGGGGGGATATGGCTACACCTTC; CDR3 protein: CASSAGHVGGYGYTF
clone size: many; D gene: NA; J gene: TRBJ1-2; V gene: TRBV7-2; CDR3 DNA: TGTGCCAGCAGCCCACAAACCGGGACACCAAATGGCTACACCTTC; CDR3 protein: CASSPQTGTPNGYTF
clone size: few; D gene: NA; J gene: TRBJ2-1; V gene: TRBV19; CDR3 DNA: TGTGCCAGTATGCGTTCGAGGGCCTGGAATGAGCAGTTCTTC; CDR3 protein: CASMRSRAWNEQFF
clone size: NA; D gene: NA; J gene: TRBJ1-2; V gene: TRBV10-3; CDR3 DNA: TGTGCCATCAATCAGGGGATTAGTCTATGGTATGGCTACACCTTC; CDR3 protein: CAINQGISLWYGYTF
clone size: NA; D gene: NA; J gene: TRBJ1-5; V gene: TRBV12-3/TRBV12-4; CDR3 DNA: TGTGCCAGCAGCCCACTAATTCAGCCCCAGCATTTT; CDR3 protein: CASSPLIQPQHF
clone size: NA; D gene: NA; J gene: TRBJ2-2; V gene: TRBV5-4; CDR3 DNA: TGTGCCAGCAGGGCTGTGGGTCGGCCCGGGGAGCTGTTTTTT; CDR3 protein: CASRAVGRPGELFF
clone size: few; D gene: NA; J gene: TRBJ1-3; V gene: TRBV5-1; CDR3 DNA: TGCGCCAGCAGCCCCCGACCAAACCTTATCTCTGGAAACACCATATATTTT; CDR3 protein: CASSPRPNLISGNTIYF
clone size: few; D gene: TRBD1; J gene: TRBJ2-7; V gene: TRBV20-1; CDR3 DNA: TGCAGTGCTAACCGGGACAGGGCTTTCTACGAGCAGTACTTC; CDR3 protein: CSANRDRAFYEQYF
clone size: NA; D gene: NA; J gene: TRBJ2-2; V gene: TRBV19; CDR3 DNA: TGTGCCAGTATCGGGACGGCGAACACCGGGGAGCTGTTTTTT; CDR3 protein: CASIGTANTGELFF
clone size: many; D gene: TRBD1; J gene: TRBJ2-2; V gene: TRBV20-1; CDR3 DNA: TGCAGCGCACCGTCAGGGGGCGCCCCGGACACCGGGGAGCTGTTTTTT; CDR3 protein: CSAPSGGAPDTGELFF
clone size: many; D gene: NA; J gene: TRBJ2-3; V gene: TRBV3-1; CDR3 DNA: TGTGCCAGCAGCCAGCGGGGCACAGATACGCAGTATTTT; CDR3 protein: CASSQRGTDTQYF
clone size: many; D gene: NA; J gene: TRBJ2-5; V gene: TRBV5-5; CDR3 DNA: TGTGCCAGCAGCTTGACGCTGGGCGTGCAGCAGACCCAGTACTTC; CDR3 protein: CASSLTLGVQQTQYF
clone size: many; D gene: TRBD2; J gene: TRBJ2-2; V gene: TRBV4-2; CDR3 DNA: TGTGCCAGCAGCCAAGATCGGTGGCTAGCGGGGGGGAACACCGGGGAGCTGTTTTTT; CDR3 protein: CASSQDRWLAGGNTGELFF
clone size: NA; D gene: NA; J gene: TRBJ2-1; V gene: TRBV5-1; CDR3 DNA: TGCGCCAGCAGCGGGGAGACAGGAAACTCCTACAATGAGCAGTTCTTC; CDR3 protein: CASSGETGNSYNEQFF
clone size: few; D gene: TRBD1; J gene: TRBJ1-1; V gene: TRBV29-1; CDR3 DNA: TGCAGCGTTGTGCTCACAGGGGTACTTCCTTTCTTT; CDR3 protein: CSVVLTGVLPFF
clone size: few; D gene: TRBD1; J gene: TRBJ1-6; V gene: TRBV6-2/TRBV6-3; CDR3 DNA: TGTGCCAGCAGTTACCTTGACAGGGGTAATTCACCCCTCCACTTT; CDR3 protein: CASSYLDRGNSPLHF
clone size: NA; D gene: TRBD2; J gene: TRBJ2-1; V gene: TRBV6-2/TRBV6-3; CDR3 DNA: TGTGCCAGCAGTTACAGCACTAGCGGGGGGAATGAGGAGTTCTTC; CDR3 protein: CASSYSTSGGNEEFF
clone size: NA; D gene: NA; J gene: TRBJ2-1; V gene: TRBV2; CDR3 DNA: TGTGCCCTTTCAGGGCCCATGAATGAGCAGTTCTTC; CDR3 protein: CALSGPMNEQFF
clone size: NA; D gene: NA; J gene: TRBJ1-1; V gene: TRBV5-6; CDR3 DNA: TGTGCCAGCAGCTTGCGCAGGGACCCTGAAGCTTTCTTT; CDR3 protein: CASSLRRDPEAFF
clone size: few; D gene: NA; J gene: TRBJ2-7; V gene: TRBV10-3; CDR3 DNA: TGTGCCATCATGGCGGGGAGCGAGATTAATGAGCAGTACTTC; CDR3 protein: CAIMAGSEINEQYF
clone size: many; D gene: TRBD1; J gene: TRBJ1-6; V gene: TRBV20-1; CDR3 DNA: TGCAGTGGGGCACAGGGGAATTCACCCCTCCACTTT; CDR3 protein: CSGAQGNSPLHF
clone size: many; D gene: TRBD2; J gene: TRBJ2-5; V gene: TRBV10-2; CDR3 DNA: TGCGCCAGCAGTGGGGGCCCAGGCGGGGGCCAAGAGACCCAGTACTTC; CDR3 protein: CASSGGPGGGQETQYF
clone size: NA; D gene: NA; J gene: TRBJ2-1; V gene: TRBV5-6; CDR3 DNA: TGTGCCAGCAGCTACACAGGGTATGAGCAGTTCTTC; CDR3 protein: CASSYTGYEQFF
clone size: many; D gene: TRBD1; J gene: TRBJ1-2; V gene: TRBV27; CDR3 DNA: TGTGCCAGCAGCCCTCCGGGACGAGGCAGGGGGACCTATGGCTACACCTTC; CDR3 protein: CASSPPGRGRGTYGYTF
clone size: many; D gene: NA; J gene: TRBJ1-1; V gene: TRBV5-5; CDR3 DNA: TGTGCCAGCAGCGTTTTAGGTCAGGGCCGGGCTACTGAAGCTTTTTTT; CDR3 protein: CASSVLGQGRATEAFF
clone size: NA; D gene: NA; J gene: TRBJ2-3; V gene: TRBV18; CDR3 DNA: TGTGCCAGCTCACCACCGGGTAGCGCAGATACGCAGTATTTT; CDR3 protein: CASSPPGSADTQYF
clone size: few; D gene: NA; J gene: TRBJ2-1; V gene: TRBV6-5; CDR3 DNA: TGTGCCAGCAGTTCGAGTGGGTTCAGCTCCTACAATGAGCAGTTCTTC; CDR3 protein: CASSSSGFSSYNEQFF
clone size: many; D gene: NA; J gene: TRBJ2-3; V gene: TRBV7-2; CDR3 DNA: TGTGCCAGCAGTTTCTATGTGGGGAACACAGATACGCAGTATTTT; CDR3 protein: CASSFYVGNTDTQYF
clone size: many; D gene: NA; J gene: TRBJ2-7; V gene: TRBV20-1; CDR3 DNA: TGCAGTGCTAGAGATCCCCAGGGCTTCTACGAGCAGTACTTC; CDR3 protein: CSARDPQGFYEQYF
clone size: few; D gene: NA; J gene: TRBJ1-1; V gene: TRBV4-3; CDR3 DNA: TGCGCCAGCAGCCAAGGATTTGGGGGGGGCGTTGAAGCTTTCTTT; CDR3 protein: CASSQGFGGGVEAFF
clone size: many; D gene: TRBD2; J gene: TRBJ2-3; V gene: TRBV11-2; CDR3 DNA: TGTGCCAGCAGCCGAACCCAACTAGCGGGGGGCGGGAGCACAGATACGCAGTATTTT; CDR3 protein: CASSRTQLAGGGSTDTQYF
clone size: many; D gene: NA; J gene: TRBJ1-2; V gene: TRBV20-1; CDR3 DNA: TGCAGTGCTAGAGATTCCCGTAGCTATGGCTACACCTTC; CDR3 protein: CSARDSRSYGYTF
clone size: many; D gene: TRBD1; J gene: TRBJ1-6; V gene: TRBV11-2; CDR3 DNA: TGTGCCAGCAGCTCGCGGACAGGGTTAGGCTCACCCCTCCACTTT; CDR3 protein: CASSSRTGLGSPLHF
clone size: few; D gene: NA; J gene: TRBJ1-4; V gene: TRBV4-3; CDR3 DNA: TGCGCCAGCAGCCAAGATAGAGGGGCGGGCGAAAAACTGTTTTTT; CDR3 protein: CASSQDRGAGEKLFF
clone size: many; D gene: NA; J gene: TRBJ1-1; V gene: TRBV5-6; CDR3 DNA: TGTGCCAGCAGCCCGCCGGGGATGAACACTGAAGCTTTCTTT; CDR3 protein: CASSPPGMNTEAFF
clone size: few; D gene: TRBD1; J gene: TRBJ2-3; V gene: TRBV19; CDR3 DNA: TGTGCCAGTAGTATCTGGACAGGTACTAGCACAGATACGCAGTATTTT; CDR3 protein: CASSIWTGTSTDTQYF
clone size: NA; D gene: NA; J gene: TRBJ2-2; V gene: TRBV5-4; CDR3 DNA: TGTGCCAGCAGCCGGGACACCTTCACCGGGGAGCTGTTTTTT; CDR3 protein: CASSRDTFTGELFF
clone size: NA; D gene: TRBD2; J gene: TRBJ2-1; V gene: TRBV27; CDR3 DNA: TGTGCCAGCAGTCCACTGACTAGCGGGGGCCCGAAGGTCAATGAGCAGTTCTTC; CDR3 protein: CASSPLTSGGPKVNEQFF
clone size: NA; D gene: TRBD1; J gene: TRBJ2-2; V gene: TRBV7-3; CDR3 DNA: TGTGCCAGCAGCTTGGACAGGGCGGGCGGGGAGCTGTTTTTT; CDR3 protein: CASSLDRAGGELFF
clone size: NA; D gene: NA; J gene: TRBJ2-2; V gene: TRBV7-2; CDR3 DNA: TGTGCCAGCAGCTTCCGATTCGGGGAGCTGTTTTTT; CDR3 protein: CASSFRFGELFF
clone size: many; D gene: TRBD2; J gene: TRBJ2-1; V gene: TRBV7-9; CDR3 DNA: TGTGCCAGCAGGCCCCGGGGGGGCTTCTCCTACAATGAGCAGTTCTTC; CDR3 protein: CASRPRGGFSYNEQFF
clone size: many; D gene: NA; J gene: TRBJ1-1; V gene: TRBV5-1; CDR3 DNA: TGCGCCAGCAGTATGGGGCCTGAAGCTTTCTTT; CDR3 protein: CASSMGPEAFF